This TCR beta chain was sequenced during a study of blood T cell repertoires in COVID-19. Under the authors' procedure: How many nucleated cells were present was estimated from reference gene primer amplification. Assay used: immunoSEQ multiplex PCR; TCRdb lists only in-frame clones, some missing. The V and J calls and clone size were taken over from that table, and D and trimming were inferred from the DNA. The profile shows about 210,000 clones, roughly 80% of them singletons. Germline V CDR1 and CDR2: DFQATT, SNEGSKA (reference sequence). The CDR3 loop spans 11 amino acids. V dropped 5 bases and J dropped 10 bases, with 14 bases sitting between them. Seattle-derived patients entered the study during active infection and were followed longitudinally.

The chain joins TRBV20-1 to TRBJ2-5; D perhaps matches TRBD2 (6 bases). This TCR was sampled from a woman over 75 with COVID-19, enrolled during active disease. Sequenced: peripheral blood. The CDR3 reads CSAAGLRNQYF. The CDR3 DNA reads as TGCAGTGCTGCGGGGCTCAGGAACCAGTACTTC.